This T cell receptor beta chain was sequenced in a study of regulatory T cells in long-lasting Graves disease. Study results and limitations: The number of shared public clonotypes was higher in persistent patients (roughly 2,800) than new patients (over 900).

Sequencing libraries for TCR beta were prepared with iRepertoire HTBI primers and Arm-PCR of CDR3 regions. Via MiXCR, TCRdb re-called the multiplex PCR reads, giving one row per CDR3 protein. The table lists some 230,000 distinct CDR3 sequences, about 17% of them singletons, with approximately 24% in the top ten. The CDR3 runs to 11 residues. Trimming stripped 3 bases from V and 8 bases from J, with 7 bases between. In germline, CDR1 is SEHNR, CDR2 FQNEAQ (reference sequence). Time point meaning: newly diagnosed GD, antithyroid drugs for less than 3 months. After RNA was extracted from PBMCs, the TCR library was made from it. This clonotype was recorded many times. Its target is unknown.

J is TRBJ1-1 and V is TRBV7-9, with D possibly TRBD1 on 5 matching bases. The source is a female donor with Graves disease. This sample comprised peripheral blood mononuclear cells (PBMCs), obtained at new diagnosis, from a patient treated with antithyroid drugs. The CDR3 loop reads CASSFGTEAFF. DNA for the CDR3: TGTGCCAGCAGCTTCGGGACCGAAGCTTTCTTT.